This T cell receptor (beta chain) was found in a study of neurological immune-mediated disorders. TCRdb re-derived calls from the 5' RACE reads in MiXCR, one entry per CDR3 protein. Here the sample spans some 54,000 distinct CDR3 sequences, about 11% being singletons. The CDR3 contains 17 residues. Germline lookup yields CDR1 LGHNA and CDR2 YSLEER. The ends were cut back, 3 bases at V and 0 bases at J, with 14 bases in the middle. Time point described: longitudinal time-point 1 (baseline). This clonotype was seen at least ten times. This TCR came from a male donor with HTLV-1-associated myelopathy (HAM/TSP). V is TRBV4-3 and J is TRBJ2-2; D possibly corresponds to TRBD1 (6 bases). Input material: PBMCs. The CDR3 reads CASSHHGDKANTGELFF. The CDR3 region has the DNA TGCGCCAGCAGCCACCATGGGGACAAGGCGAACACCGGGGAGCTGTTTTTT.